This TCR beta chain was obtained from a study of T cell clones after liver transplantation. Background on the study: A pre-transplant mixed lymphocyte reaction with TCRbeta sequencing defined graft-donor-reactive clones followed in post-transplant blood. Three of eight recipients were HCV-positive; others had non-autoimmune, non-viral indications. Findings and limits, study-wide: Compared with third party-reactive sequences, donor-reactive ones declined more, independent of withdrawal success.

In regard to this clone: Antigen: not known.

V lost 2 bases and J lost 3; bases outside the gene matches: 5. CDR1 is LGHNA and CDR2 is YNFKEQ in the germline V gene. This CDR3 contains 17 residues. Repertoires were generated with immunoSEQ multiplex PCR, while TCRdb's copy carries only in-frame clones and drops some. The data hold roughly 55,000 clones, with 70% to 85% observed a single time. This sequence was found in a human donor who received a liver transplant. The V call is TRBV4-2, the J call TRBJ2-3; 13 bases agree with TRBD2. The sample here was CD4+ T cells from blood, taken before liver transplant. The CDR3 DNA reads TGTGCCAGCAGCCAAAGCACTAGCGGGGGGGGTACAGATACGCAGTATTTT. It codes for CASSQSTSGGGTDTQYF.